The rows below give T cell receptor beta chains drawn from one sample of a study of blood T cell repertoires in COVID-19. The repertoire was sequenced with immunoSEQ multiplex PCR; TCRdb's copy has only in-frame clones and lacks some. The sample records around 340,000 clones, approximately 86% being singletons. Sequenced material: peripheral blood. These receptors were taken from a woman aged 60-70 years with COVID-19, enrolled during active disease. Both conserved end residues are part of each CDR3. The D gene is left open where the match is weak.

D gene: NA; CDR3 length: 14; V gene: TRBV3-1/TRBV3-2; J gene: TRBJ1-1; CDR3 protein: CASSVPGQFTEAFF; CDR3 DNA: TGTGCCAGCAGCGTCCCGGGACAATTCACTGAAGCTTTCTTT
D gene: TRBD1; CDR3 length: 16; V gene: TRBV18; J gene: TRBJ2-7; CDR3 protein: CASSPPSGTGHYEQYF; CDR3 DNA: TGTGCCAGCTCACCACCTTCTGGGACAGGACACTACGAGCAGTACTTC
D gene: TRBD2; CDR3 length: 17; V gene: TRBV9; J gene: TRBJ2-7; CDR3 protein: CASSRGLAGGASYEQYF; CDR3 DNA: TGTGCCAGCAGCAGGGGACTAGCGGGGGGCGCCTCCTACGAGCAGTACTTC
D gene: NA; CDR3 length: 15; V gene: TRBV4-1; J gene: TRBJ2-7; CDR3 protein: CASSPPGQGQDEQYF; CDR3 DNA: TGCGCCAGCAGCCCACCGGGACAAGGGCAGGACGAGCAGTACTTC
D gene: TRBD2; CDR3 length: 15; V gene: TRBV19; J gene: TRBJ2-7; CDR3 protein: CASSIGLAGDYEQYF; CDR3 DNA: TGTGCCAGTAGTATTGGTCTAGCGGGGGACTACGAGCAGTACTTC
D gene: NA; CDR3 length: 16; V gene: TRBV19; J gene: TRBJ1-1; CDR3 protein: CASSPLLGVIVTEAFF; CDR3 DNA: TGTGCCAGTAGTCCCCTCCTAGGGGTGATCGTCACTGAAGCTTTCTTT
D gene: TRBD2; CDR3 length: 16; V gene: TRBV5-8; J gene: TRBJ2-1; CDR3 protein: CASSTGWGGERNEQFF; CDR3 DNA: TGTGCCAGCAGCACGGGATGGGGGGGAGAGAGGAATGAGCAGTTCTTC
D gene: NA; CDR3 length: 14; V gene: TRBV2; J gene: TRBJ1-2; CDR3 protein: CASSDAGGGFGYTF; CDR3 DNA: TGTGCCAGCAGTGACGCGGGGGGCGGTTTTGGCTACACCTTC
D gene: NA; CDR3 length: 16; V gene: TRBV9; J gene: TRBJ1-1; CDR3 protein: CASSVGHNKSNTEAFF; CDR3 DNA: TGTGCCAGCAGCGTCGGACACAATAAATCGAACACTGAAGCTTTCTTT
D gene: TRBD2; CDR3 length: 13; V gene: TRBV10-3; J gene: TRBJ2-1; CDR3 protein: CAIKSGGASEQFF; CDR3 DNA: TGTGCCATTAAAAGCGGGGGGGCCTCTGAGCAGTTCTTC